This TCR beta chain was profiled in a study of blood T cell repertoires in COVID-19. The overall study: PBMCs, B-cell-depleted T cells, or T cells were the source of the cDNA or gDNA that made up the material.

Germline CDR1 reads LNHDA; CDR2 reads SQIVND (reference sequence). Losses at the gene ends were 7 bases for V and 14 bases for J; bases not matched to a gene: 17. CDR3 length equals 15 residues. Per the original methods: Amplification with reference gene primers provided the estimates of nucleated cell counts. The method was immunoSEQ multiplex PCR; TCRdb's version includes in-frame clones alone and lacks a portion of them. That table is the source of V, J and clone size, and D and trimming were worked out from the DNA. Altogether 130,000 to 150,000 clones are present, over 70% being singletons, with the ten largest covering 1.9%.

Sequenced input: peripheral blood. The chain recombines TRBV19 with TRBJ1-6; the match to TRBD1 covers 7 bases. The source is a woman between 55 and 75 years old with acute or convalescent COVID-19. The CDR3 here is CASKIGQEVTASLHF. The DNA for the CDR3 is TGTGCCAGTAAAATCGGACAGGAAGTAACCGCCTCCCTCCACTTT.